This TCR beta chain comes out of a study of shared clonotypes between healthy human individuals. Looking at the study overall: Every donor yielded three CD4 naive, three CD4 memory, two CD8 naive and one CD8 memory plate.

Overall study findings and caveats: Shared clonotypes across all four donors exceeded non-shared ones in generation probability. In general, naive subsets displayed greater estimated richness than memory subsets did.

This clone has a single count. Antigen unknown. TCRdb's table, derived via immunoSEQ multiplex PCR, lists solely in-frame clones and lacks some. The repertoire has some 2,000,000 clones, about 94% of them found once; the top ten carry about 1.1%. CD8 cells classed as naive were CD45RO-negative and positively selected for CCR7, excluding terminally differentiated effector memory CD45RA+ cells. There are 17 residues in the CDR3. Germline CDR1 reads SGHRS; CDR2 reads YFSETQ. V lost 1 base and J lost 9; bases outside the gene matches: 15. The sample comprised naive CD8+ T cells sorted from blood. V is TRBV5-1 and J is TRBJ1-5; 8 nucleotides align to TRBD1. The receptor was isolated from a man aged 18 to 30 in good health. In DNA form, the CDR3 reads TGCGCCAGCAGCTTGTCGCCCGGGGGGACAGGAGAACGGCCCCAGCATTTT. Translation: CASSLSPGGTGERPQHF.